The 24 T cell receptor beta chains presented below share a single source sample, sequenced in a study of CD8+CD57+ T cells in acquired aplastic anemia. Patients sequenced had flow cytometry evidence of CD8+CD57+ cell expansion. The TCR beta profiling, which covered VDJ combination and CDR3 sequence, was carried out using genomic DNA as the template. TCRdb ran MiXCR on the reads and lists one entry per CDR3 protein. Of under 250,000 distinct CDR3 sequences in the sample, around half are singletons; the top ten hold under 9%. The sample was sorted CD4+, CD8+, or CD8+CD57+ T cells (not recorded which) from PBMCs. These TCRs come from a human donor with aplastic anemia.

This clonotype was recorded at least ten times. The chain couples TRBV13 to TRBJ1-6; possible D gene TRBD1, 6 bases. CDR3 length: 16 residues. Germline V gives CDR1 PRHDT, CDR2 FYEKMQ (reference sequence). V lost 5 bases to trimming and J lost 9 bases, with 20 bases between them. CDR3 coding DNA: TGTGCCAGCAGCGAGTCAGGGGTTTACGTTTTTTCACCCCTCCACTTT. It is translated as CASSESGVYVFSPLHF.

Of note for this clonotype: The junction departs from the called germline gene at one end, perhaps through a read error. This sequence joins TRBV7-9 and TRBJ2-7, with D unresolved. The J call is uncertain, as TRBJ2-5 better fits the DNA end. CDR3 length: 13 residues. CDR1 and CDR2 from the germline V gene are SEHNR and FQNEAQ (reference sequence). CDR3 nucleotide sequence: TGCGCCAGCACGCTTTTTGGAAGGGAGACCCAGTACTTC. The encoded protein is CASTLFGRETQYF.

The table lists this clonotype with many counts. This rearrangement joins TRBV7-6 to TRBJ1-4, with TRBD1 matching over 9 bases. The CDR3 contains 15 residues. The germline gives CDR1 SGHVS, CDR2 FNYEAQ. J gave up 7 bases and V 6 bases, and 9 bases lay outside the gene matches. The CDR3 loop is CASSGGQGRREKLFF. The CDR3 DNA reads as TGTGCCAGCAGTGGGGGACAGGGTCGGCGTGAAAAACTGTTTTTT.

V is TRBV2 and J is TRBJ2-3; 8 nucleotides agree with TRBD2. The germline gives CDR1 SNHLY, CDR2 FYNNEI. V was clipped by 8 bases and J by 2 bases; unmatched bases: 3. This CDR3 is 13 amino acids long. This CDR3 reads CASFGRVTDTQYF. The CDR3 DNA is TGTGCCAGCTTCGGGAGGGTCACAGATACGCAGTATTTT.

There are many counts of this clonotype. The J gene is TRBJ1-2, the V gene TRBV6-6; TRBD1 aligns across 7 bases. The germline CDR1 and CDR2 sequences are MNHNY and SVGAGI (reference sequence). The CDR3 has 13 amino acids. V was clipped by 5 bases and J by 6 bases; unmatched bases: 6. The CDR3 here is CASSGGQKNGYTF. The CDR3 DNA follows: TGTGCCAGCAGTGGGGGACAGAAGAATGGCTACACCTTC.

CDR3 DNA sequence: TGTGCCAGTAACCCGGACCCACCGGGCGAGACCCAGTACTTC. Protein: CASNPDPPGETQYF. The chain joins TRBV2 to TRBJ2-1, with D unresolved. The J call may be in error: the DNA end matches TRBJ2-5 better. Germline CDR1 SNHLY, CDR2 FYNNEI. The CDR3 totals 14 residues.

Comments on this clonotype: Given a much more abundant clone one base away, this may be a read error. The genes are TRBV10-3 and TRBJ2-1, with D possibly matching TRBD2 (6 bases). V lost 10 bases, J lost 9 bases, and 19 bases lay in between. Germline values: CDR1 ENHRY, CDR2 SYGVKD. This CDR3 is built from 13 residues. The CDR3, as DNA: TGTGCCAGCAGCGAAACGGAGGGCTGTGAGCAGTTCTTC. It yields the protein CASSETEGCEQFF.

The chain employs TRBV25-1 and TRBJ2-3; 8 bases agree with TRBD2. CDR1 MGHDK and CDR2 SYGVNS come from the germline V gene. This CDR3 contains 15 residues. Trimming at V came to 2 bases and at J to 6 bases, leaving 7 bases not matched to a gene. This CDR3 reads CASSERDGGADTQYF. For the CDR3, the DNA is TGTGCCAGCAGTGAAAGGGACGGGGGGGCGGATACGCAGTATTTT.

This chain joins TRBV7-3 and TRBJ2-7; D is undetermined. There are 13 residues in the CDR3. Trimming took off 5 bases at V and 6 bases at J, with 14 bases between the two ends. Germline V CDR1 and CDR2: SGHTA, FQGTGA. CDR3 bases: TGTGCCAGCAGCCAAGGGTTGGGATCCGAGCAGTACTTC. Protein: CASSQGLGSEQYF.

The CDR3 sequence is CASSLGGAGLSNQPQHF. The CDR3 region has the DNA TGTGCCAGCAGCTTGGGGGGGGCAGGGTTGAGCAATCAGCCCCAGCATTTT. The rearrangement uses TRBV7-9 and TRBJ1-5, with D possibly matching TRBD1 (6 bases). CDR1 is SEHNR, CDR2 FQNEAQ, per germline (reference sequence). CDR3 length: 17 residues. With 3 bases removed from V and 1 base from J, the gap between germline ends came to 16 bases.

About this clonotype itself: A read error may explain this, as a much larger clone is one base away. J is TRBJ1-1 and V is TRBV7-9, with D possibly being TRBD1 (5 bases). The germline V gene encodes CDR1 SEHNR and CDR2 FQNEAQ (reference sequence). Trimming left V 0 bases short and J 1 base short, with 9 bases between. This CDR3 is 15 amino acids long. The CDR3 region has the DNA TGTGCCAGCAGCTTAGCAGGGGACGGGAACACTGAAGCTTTCTTT. Translated: CASSLAGDGNTEAFF.

This clonotype was counted ten times or more. The chain combines TRBV20-1 with TRBJ1-4; D is uncertain. V lost 0 bases to trimming and J lost 0 bases, with 8 bases between them. This CDR3 region has 15 residues. CDR1 is DFQATT and CDR2 is SNEGSKA in the germline V gene (reference sequence). The CDR3 DNA follows: TGCAGTGCTAGAGATTACCAAGCAACTAATGAAAAACTGTTTTTT. Protein sequence: CSARDYQATNEKLFF.

Turning to this clonotype: This could be a read error, since a much larger clone is one nucleotide away. The chain carries TRBV7-9 and TRBJ2-7; D remains unclear. Trimming left V 1 base short and J 1 base short, with 11 bases between. CDR1 and CDR2 (germline): SEHNR, FQNEAQ (reference sequence). This CDR3 has 15 residues. CDR3 protein: CASSLGTAMSYEQYF. The CDR3 DNA reads as TGTGCCAGCAGCTTAGGGACGGCGATGTCCTACGAGCAGTACTTC.

This clonotype showed up many times. The rearrangement links TRBV7-9 to TRBJ2-5; tentatively, D is TRBD1 (6 bases). The CDR3 loop spans 15 amino acids. V lost 4 bases, J lost 2 bases, and 14 bases lay in between. From germline, CDR1 is SEHNR and CDR2 FQNEAQ (reference sequence). CDR3 bases: TGTGCCAGCAGCTCAGTAGGGGGTTCGCAAGAGACCCAGTACTTC. As protein: CASSSVGGSQETQYF.

The chain links TRBV30 to TRBJ1-2; D is ambiguous. Deletions cut 7 bases from V and 4 bases from J, with 13 bases between. The germline CDR1 and CDR2 sequences are GTSNPN and SVGIG (reference sequence). This CDR3 has 12 amino acids. The CDR3 region is CAFTQNRYGYTF. The CDR3 DNA sequence: TGTGCCTTTACACAGAACCGCTATGGCTACACCTTC.

The gene calls are TRBV7-2 and TRBJ1-6; a possible D gene is TRBD1 (5 bases). This CDR3 region has 15 residues. The germline gives CDR1 SGHTA, CDR2 FQGNSA. V was cut by 5 bases and J by 7 bases, with 15 bases left in between. The CDR3 nucleotides read TGTGCCAGCAGCCCTGACAGCCTGGGCAATTCACCCCTCCACTTT. Amino acids: CASSPDSLGNSPLHF.

A few counts support this clonotype. V usage is TRBV15 and J usage is TRBJ2-7; 8 bases are a match to TRBD1. From germline, CDR1 is LNHNV and CDR2 YYDKDF (reference sequence). This CDR3 spans 15 amino acids. Unmatched junction bases numbered 5, after V lost 1 base and J lost 3 bases. CDR3 sequence reads: CATSRGTGQNYEQYF. Written as DNA, the CDR3 is TGTGCCACCAGCAGAGGGACAGGGCAGAACTACGAGCAGTACTTC.

This clonotype has just a few counts. V usage is TRBV5-1 and J usage is TRBJ1-3; D remains ambiguous. V was cut by 0 bases and J by 0 bases, with 7 bases left in between. The germline V gene encodes CDR1 SGHRS and CDR2 YFSETQ. The CDR3 consists of 15 residues. The CDR3 here is CASSLAENSGNTIYF. CDR3 nucleotides: TGCGCCAGCAGCTTGGCAGAAAACTCTGGAAACACCATATATTTT. Using reference TRBV5-1 and TRBJ1-3 for the parts outside the CDR3, the full variable domain is KAGVTQTPRYLIKTRGQQVTLSCSPISGHRSVSWYQQTPGQGLQFLFEYFSETQRNKGNFPGRFSGRQFSNSRSEMNVSTLELGDSALYLCASSLAENSGNTIYFGEGSWLTVV.

V is TRBV5-4 and J is TRBJ2-2; 11 nucleotides line up with TRBD2. V trimming: 2 bases; J trimming: 3 bases; junction bases outside the gene matches: 3. There are 16 residues in the CDR3. The germline V gene encodes CDR1 SGHNT and CDR2 YYREEE (reference sequence). CDR3 amino acids: CASSLASGGYTGELFF. The DNA for the CDR3 is TGTGCCAGCAGCTTAGCTAGCGGGGGGTACACCGGGGAGCTGTTTTTT.

The chain joins TRBV6-6 to TRBJ2-5; TRBD1 matches 10 bases. The germline CDR1 and CDR2 sequences are MNHNY and SVGAGI (reference sequence). The J segment lost 5 bases and the V segment lost 2 bases, leaving 5 bases of the junction unmatched. The CDR3 spans 15 residues. CDR3 in DNA: TGTGCCAGCAGTTACCCTCGGGACAGGGGTGAGACCCAGTACTTC. It specifies CASSYPRDRGETQYF.

This clonotype has only one observation. This chain uses TRBV9 with TRBJ1-2; 9 bases map to TRBD1. The CDR3 contains 13 residues. V lost 4 bases, J lost 6 bases, and 4 bases stayed unmatched. Germline-derived CDR1 and CDR2 are SGDLS and YYNGEE. This CDR3 reads CASSRDRVDGYTF. The CDR3 DNA reads as TGTGCCAGCAGCCGGGACAGGGTAGATGGCTACACCTTC.

Only a few counts were recorded for this clonotype. The chain is built from TRBV5-6 and TRBJ1-3; D is ambiguous. V was pared by 4 bases and J by 0 bases, with 8 bases between. Germline CDR1 reads SGHDT; CDR2 reads YYEEEE. The CDR3 sequence is 14 residues long. In DNA form, the CDR3 reads TGTGCCAGCAGCAAATACACCTCTGGAAACACCATATATTTT. This sequence encodes CASSKYTSGNTIYF.

The chain recombines TRBV20-1 with TRBJ2-5; weak D call: TRBD2 (5 bases). With 6 bases removed from V and 5 bases from J, the gap between germline ends came to 13 bases. This CDR3 is 12 amino acids long. Germline V gene lookup returns CDR1 DFQATT and CDR2 SNEGSKA (reference sequence). The DNA of the CDR3 is TGCAGTGCGTCGAGGGATTGGGAGACCCAGTACTTC. Translation: CSASRDWETQYF.

The J gene is TRBJ1-5, the V gene TRBV2; D uncertain. Trimming stripped 0 bases from V and 6 bases from J, with 15 bases between. CDR1 is SNHLY, CDR2 FYNNEI, per germline. This CDR3 is 16 amino acids long. This CDR3 is CASSEAGKGSGQPQHF. The CDR3 coding sequence is TGTGCCAGCAGTGAAGCCGGCAAGGGCTCGGGTCAGCCCCAGCATTTT.